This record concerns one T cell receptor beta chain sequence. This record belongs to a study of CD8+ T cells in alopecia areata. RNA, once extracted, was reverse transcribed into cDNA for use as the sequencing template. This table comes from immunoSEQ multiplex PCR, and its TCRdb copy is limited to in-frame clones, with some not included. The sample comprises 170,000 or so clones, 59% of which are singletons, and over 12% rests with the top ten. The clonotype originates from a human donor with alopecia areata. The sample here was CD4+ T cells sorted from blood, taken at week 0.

CDR3 sequence: CASSVGQGNSGNTIYF. CDR3 nucleotide sequence: TGTGCCAGCAGCGTAGGCCAGGGCAACTCTGGAAACACCATATATTTT. The V and J genes are TRBV9 and TRBJ1-3; possible D gene TRBD1, 5 bases. V shed 0 bases and J shed 0 bases, with 10 bases lying between them. The CDR3 has 16 amino acids. Germline V gene lookup returns CDR1 SGDLS and CDR2 YYNGEE.